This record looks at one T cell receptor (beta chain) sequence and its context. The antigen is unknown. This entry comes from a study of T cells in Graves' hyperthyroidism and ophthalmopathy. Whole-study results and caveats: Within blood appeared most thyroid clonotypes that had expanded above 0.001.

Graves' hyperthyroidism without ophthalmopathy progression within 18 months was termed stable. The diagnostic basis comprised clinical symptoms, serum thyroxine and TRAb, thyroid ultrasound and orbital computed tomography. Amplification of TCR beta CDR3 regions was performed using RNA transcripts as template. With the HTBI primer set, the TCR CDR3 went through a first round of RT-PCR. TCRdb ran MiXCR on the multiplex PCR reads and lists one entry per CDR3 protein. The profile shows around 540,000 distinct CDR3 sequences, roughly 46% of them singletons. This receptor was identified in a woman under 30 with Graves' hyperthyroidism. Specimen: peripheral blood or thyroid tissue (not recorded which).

CDR3 DNA: TGTGCCAGCAGTGTGGGACAGGGACACTACGAGCAGTACTTC. It yields the protein CASSVGQGHYEQYF. The rearrangement uses TRBV25-1 and TRBJ2-7, with 9 bases that match TRBD1. Germline CDR1 is MGHDK and CDR2 is SYGVNS. This CDR3 is 14 amino acids long. J gave up 3 bases and V 4 bases, and 4 bases lay outside the gene matches.